The 15 T cell receptor beta chains listed next were all sequenced from one sample in a study of blood T cell repertoires in COVID-19. Data came from immunoSEQ multiplex PCR; TCRdb stores just in-frame clones and leaves some out. Of more than 85,000 clones listed, roughly four fifths were seen once; the top ten hold about 15%. Source material: peripheral blood. The source of these receptors is a woman aged 55-75 years with acute or convalescent COVID-19.

The sample holds a few counts of this clone. One end of the junction varies from germline; a read error may be responsible. V is TRBV5-6 and J is TRBJ2-7, with 11 bases fitting TRBD1. Looked up from germline, CDR1 is SGHDT and CDR2 is YYEEEE. The CDR3 runs 13 residues. The chain's CDR3 is CASSPPGQGVYLF. The DNA for the CDR3 is TGTGCCAGCAGCCCGCCGGGACAGGGGGTTTACCTCTTC.

This sequence joins TRBV5-1 and TRBJ1-3, with D uncertain. The ends were cut back, 0 bases at V and 0 bases at J, with 10 bases in the middle. The CDR3 runs 16 residues. Per germline, CDR1 SGHRS and CDR2 YFSETQ. CDR3 DNA sequence: TGCGCCAGCAGCTTGGCTCCAGGCAGCTCTGGAAACACCATATATTTT. It is translated as CASSLAPGSSGNTIYF. Filled out from reference TRBV5-1 and TRBJ1-3, the complete variable domain reads KAGVTQTPRYLIKTRGQQVTLSCSPISGHRSVSWYQQTPGQGLQFLFEYFSETQRNKGNFPGRFSGRQFSNSRSEMNVSTLELGDSALYLCASSLAPGSSGNTIYFGEGSWLTVV.

V and J are TRBV6-2 or TRBV6-3 and TRBJ2-1; no definite D call. From germline, CDR1 is MNHEY and CDR2 SVGEGT. Trimming took 2 bases from V and 9 from J, leaving 11 bases between them. The CDR3 runs 13 residues. The CDR3 region is CASSYVFSREQFF. CDR3 DNA: TGTGCCAGCAGTTACGTCTTCTCCCGTGAGCAGTTCTTC.

The chain recombines TRBV5-4 with TRBJ2-7; TRBD1 might be the D (5 bases). V was clipped by 0 bases and J by 5 bases, with 12 bases between them. CDR1 is SGHNT, CDR2 YYREEE, per germline (reference sequence). The CDR3 contains 14 residues. The CDR3 reads CASSLGPPGNEQYF. The CDR3 coding sequence is TGTGCCAGCAGCTTGGGACCCCCAGGGAACGAGCAGTACTTC.

The gene calls are TRBV19 and TRBJ2-2, with TRBD2 matching 11 bases. Germline CDR1 LNHDA, CDR2 SQIVND (reference sequence). This CDR3 contains 18 residues. V gave up 3 bases and J gave up 3 bases; unmatched junction bases: 9. CDR3 nucleotides: TGTGCCAGTAGTATCTTACATAGCGGGGGGGCCTACACCGGGGAGCTGTTTTTT. It encodes CASSILHSGGAYTGELFF.

The rearrangement links TRBV2 to TRBJ1-2; D not resolved. Germline CDR1 reads SNHLY; CDR2 reads FYNNEI. Between the trimmed V and J ends, which lost 1 base and 3 bases, there was a span of 6 bases. This CDR3 region has 13 residues. CDR3 DNA: TGTGCCAGCAGTGAAGGGCAGGACTATGGCTACACCTTC. Translating gives CASSEGQDYGYTF.

The chain uses TRBV7-6 and TRBJ2-2, with a possible D match to TRBD2 (6 bases). The CDR3 runs 14 residues. Germline values: CDR1 SGHVS, CDR2 FNYEAQ. Trimming took 8 bases from V and 0 from J, leaving 10 bases between them. Here the CDR3 reads CASLPGANTGELFF. CDR3 coding DNA: TGTGCCAGCCTCCCGGGGGCGAACACCGGGGAGCTGTTTTTT.

The sample holds a few counts of this clone. The V call is TRBV7-8, the J call TRBJ1-6; D not certain. This CDR3 spans 12 amino acids. V was pared by 0 bases and J by 11 bases, with 5 bases between. Germline lookup yields CDR1 SGHVS and CDR2 FQNEAQ. The CDR3 here is CASSLATPPLHF. The CDR3 nucleotides are TGTGCCAGCAGCTTAGCGACTCCACCCCTCCACTTT.

V is TRBV7-2 and J is TRBJ2-7, with TRBD2 as a possible D gene (5 bases). The V end was cut by 0 bases, the J end by 4 bases, with 13 bases between. Per germline, CDR1 SGHTA and CDR2 FQGNSA. This CDR3 contains 15 residues. The CDR3 DNA follows: TGTGCCAGCAGCTTAGCGGCGGCGCCGGGGTACGAGCAGTACTTC. Residues: CASSLAAAPGYEQYF.

The V call is TRBV30, the J call TRBJ1-6, with D hard to call. The CDR3 runs to 14 residues. The germline V gene has CDR1 GTSNPN and CDR2 SVGIG (reference sequence). V lost 3 bases and J 9 bases, leaving 15 bases between the germline ends. CDR3 protein: CAWRNDGDFSPLHF. DNA of the CDR3: TGTGCCTGGAGAAACGACGGGGATTTTTCACCCCTCCACTTT.

The chain employs TRBV11-2 and TRBJ2-3; 8 bases are a match to TRBD2. Germline trimming cut 5 bases from V and 5 bases from J; bases unmatched to any gene: 6. The CDR3 has 14 amino acids. CDR1 and CDR2 (germline): SGHAT, FQNNGV. The CDR3 sequence: CASSDRGGGDTQYF. The CDR3 DNA reads as TGTGCCAGCAGCGACCGGGGGGGCGGAGATACGCAGTATTTT.

The chain uses TRBV30 and TRBJ1-3; 9 nucleotides match TRBD1. This CDR3 is 18 amino acids long. CDR1 is GTSNPN and CDR2 is SVGIG in the germline V gene (reference sequence). Trimming removed 2 bases from V and 4 bases from J; junction bases left unmatched: 15. The CDR3 nucleotides read TGTGCCTGGAGTAGGGGATCCGGGGACAGGGTAAAAGGAAACACCATATATTTT. Its protein is CAWSRGSGDRVKGNTIYF. Filled out from reference TRBV30 and TRBJ1-3, the complete variable domain reads SQTIHQWPATLVQPVGSPLSLECTVEGTSNPNLYWYRQAAGRGLQLLFYSVGIGQISSEVPQNLSASRPQDRQFILSSKKLLLSDSGFYLCAWSRGSGDRVKGNTIYFGEGSWLTVV.

This clone was counted once. Here the CDR3 reads CASSPRSLQPQHF. The CDR3, as DNA: TGTGCCAGCAGTCCCAGGTCGCTGCAGCCCCAGCATTTT. The chain recombines TRBV27 with TRBJ1-5, with D hard to call. CDR1 MNHEY and CDR2 SMNVEV come from the germline V gene (reference sequence). The V and J ends lost 5 bases and 7 bases respectively, with 12 bases between them. CDR3 length: 13 residues.

This chain links TRBV5-1 with TRBJ1-3; the D gene is possibly TRBD1 (5 bases). The CDR3 length is 16 residues. Germline assignment: CDR1 SGHRS and CDR2 YFSETQ. Trimming stripped 4 bases from V and 1 base from J, with 15 bases between. CDR3 protein: CASSRTGTLSGNTIYF. The CDR3 region has the DNA TGCGCCAGCAGCAGGACCGGGACTCTTTCTGGAAACACCATATATTTT.

CDR3 in DNA: TGTGCCTGGAGTCCGTCCCGGGCCAACGTCCTGACTTTC. Residues: CAWSPSRANVLTF. The chain recombines TRBV30 with TRBJ2-6; D is uncertain. Germline V gives CDR1 GTSNPN, CDR2 SVGIG (reference sequence). The V end was cut by 2 bases, the J end by 5 bases, with 7 bases between. The CDR3 sequence is 13 residues long.